Shown below are 24 T cell receptor beta chains from a single sample sequenced in a study of T-cell reconstitution after alpha-beta-depleted transplantation in children. TCRbeta library construction was performed incorporating unique molecular identifiers. MiXCR was run by TCRdb on the PCR reads, yielding one entry per CDR3 protein. The data contain hundreds of thousands of distinct CDR3 sequences, 10% to 15% of them singletons. The sample consisted of PBMCs, taken from the stem cell graft. These receptors were taken from a human donor who donated a stem cell graft to a child with Fanconi anemia.

This clonotype was detected ten times or more. V is TRBV9 and J is TRBJ2-3, with 7 bases matching TRBD1. The CDR3 is made up of 14 amino acids. The V gene's germline CDR1 is SGDLS and CDR2 YYNGEE. The V and J ends lost 2 bases and 2 bases, in that order; junction bases with no gene match: 2. CDR3 nucleotide sequence: TGTGCCAGCAGCGTCAGGGGGACCACAGATACGCAGTATTTT. Translation gives CASSVRGTTDTQYF.

The chain is built from TRBV7-2 and TRBJ1-1; tentatively, D is TRBD1 (6 bases). V was shortened by 6 bases and J by 4 bases, with 18 bases between the two germline ends. Germline CDR1 is SGHTA and CDR2 is FQGNSA. The CDR3 runs 15 residues. CDR3 sequence: CASSLRRGGSTEAFF. The CDR3 nucleotides read TGTGCCAGCAGTCTCCGAAGGGGGGGGTCCACTGAAGCTTTCTTT. The variable domain in full, with the rest retrieved from reference TRBV7-2 and TRBJ1-1, is GAGVSQSPSNKVTEKGKDVELRCDPISGHTALYWYRQSLGQGLEFLIYFQGNSAPDKSGLPSDRFSAERTGGSVSTLTIQRTQQEDSAVYLCASSLRRGGSTEAFFGQGTRLTVV.

The chain joins TRBV11-1 to TRBJ1-1, with D uncertain. This CDR3 is 14 amino acids long. The V gene's germline CDR1 is SGHAT and CDR2 FQDESV (reference sequence). V was clipped by 1 base and J by 0 bases, with 6 bases between them. The CDR3 DNA follows: TGTGCCAGCAGCTTAGTACTTTTGAACACTGAAGCTTTCTTT. Translating gives CASSLVLLNTEAFF.

This clonotype showed up many times. V usage is TRBV12-3 or TRBV12-4 and J usage is TRBJ2-7; the D gene is possibly TRBD1 (5 bases). V was cut by 3 bases and J by 5 bases, with 11 bases left in between. This CDR3 comprises 13 residues. The CDR3 sequence: CASSFPRANEQYV. The DNA of the CDR3 is TGTGCCAGCAGTTTCCCCAGGGCTAACGAGCAGTACGTC.

This clonotype was seen at least ten times. The chain is built from TRBV28 and TRBJ1-1; perhaps TRBD1 as D (5 bases). This CDR3 comprises 11 residues. The V gene lost 7 bases and the J gene lost 8 bases, with 11 bases spanning the gap. Germline V lookup: CDR1 MDHEN, CDR2 SYDVKM. The CDR3: CASKRGWEAFF. CDR3 in DNA: TGTGCCAGCAAACGGGGCTGGGAAGCTTTCTTT.

This clonotype was seen at least ten times. The chain has TRBV20-1 and TRBJ1-6; no firm D call. The CDR3 totals 11 residues. The ends were cut back, 5 bases at V and 15 bases at J, with 14 bases in the middle. Germline CDR1 and CDR2: DFQATT and SNEGSKA (reference sequence). CDR3 DNA: TGCAGTGCTTCTCCTCAGGTTCACCTCCACTTT. Its translation is CSASPQVHLHF.

The V gene is TRBV10-2, the J gene TRBJ1-2; D not certain. Between the trimmed V and J ends, which lost 4 bases and 6 bases, there was a span of 9 bases. From germline, CDR1 is WSHSY and CDR2 SAAADI. The length of the CDR3 is 12 residues. DNA of the CDR3: TGCGCCAGCAGTGCAGGTGGGGATGGCTACACCTTC. Translated, it gives CASSAGGDGYTF.

The table lists this clonotype with a few counts. This chain joins TRBV29-1 and TRBJ2-3, with TRBD2 matching over 8 bases. Trimming removed 8 bases from V and 4 bases from J; junction bases left unmatched: 2. This CDR3 is built from 11 residues. Germline V gene data show CDR1 as SQVTM and CDR2 as ANQGSEA. The DNA for the CDR3 is TGCAGCCCGACTAGCGCAGATACGCAGTATTTT. Translating it yields CSPTSADTQYF.

This rearrangement joins TRBV6-1 to TRBJ2-2; D might be TRBD2 (6 bases). There are 15 residues in the CDR3. V gave up 10 bases and J gave up 8 bases, with 23 bases separating them. Germline V gives CDR1 MNHNS, CDR2 SASEGT. Here the CDR3 reads CATSGRGAPAGELFF. The CDR3 DNA reads as TGTGCCACCTCGGGGCGGGGCGCCCCGGCTGGGGAGCTGTTTTTT.

This clonotype was seen many times. This chain links TRBV12-5 with TRBJ2-2; D unclear. From germline, CDR1 is LGHNT and CDR2 FRNRAP. Trimming removed 2 bases at V and 3 bases at J, with 13 bases between. The CDR3 is 16 amino acids. The CDR3 DNA follows: TGTGCTAGTGGTTTGTTCCTTGGGCCCCACACCGGGGAGCTGTTTTTT. Translation gives CASGLFLGPHTGELFF.

Only a few counts were recorded for this clonotype. V gene TRBV18 combines with J gene TRBJ2-1; 9 bases are a match to TRBD1. Trimming at V came to 3 bases and at J to 1 base, leaving 4 bases not matched to a gene. This CDR3 is built from 16 residues. Germline CDR1 is KGHSH and CDR2 is LQKENI. The CDR3 nucleotides are TGTGCCAGCTCACCCTACAGGGGGCTTTCCTACAATGAGCAGTTCTTC. Translating gives CASSPYRGLSYNEQFF.

This clonotype was recorded a few times. The V call is TRBV20-1, the J call TRBJ2-4; D tentatively fits TRBD1 or TRBD2 (5 bases each). Per germline, CDR1 DFQATT and CDR2 SNEGSKA (reference sequence). This CDR3 spans 16 amino acids. Trimming took off 0 bases at V and 0 bases at J, with 12 bases between the two ends. Here the CDR3 reads CSARDQGPRAKNIQYF. The CDR3 DNA reads TGCAGTGCTAGAGATCAGGGACCGAGAGCCAAAAACATTCAGTACTTC.

In its sample, this clonotype was seen a few times. The chain carries TRBV7-2 and TRBJ1-3, with D perhaps TRBD1 (6 bases). Looked up from germline, CDR1 is SGHTA and CDR2 is FQGNSA. With 2 bases removed from V and 3 bases from J, the gap between germline ends came to 11 bases. The CDR3 is 15 residues long. Written as DNA, the CDR3 is TGTGCCAGCAGCTTAACAGGGTTTGGTGGAAACACCATATATTTT. Translating gives CASSLTGFGGNTIYF.

This clonotype was recorded many times. The rearrangement links TRBV2 to TRBJ1-5; D not certain. Germline CDR1 reads SNHLY; CDR2 reads FYNNEI. Trimming stripped 5 bases from V and 2 bases from J, with 13 bases between. This CDR3 spans 15 amino acids. The CDR3 DNA follows: TGTGCCAGCAGTCTCGGGGTCATTGGCAATCAGCCCCAGCATTTT. This codes for CASSLGVIGNQPQHF.

In its sample, this clonotype was seen a few times. The chain links TRBV4-3 to TRBJ2-1; D not resolved. CDR1 and CDR2 (germline): LGHNA, YSLEER. The V end lost 0 bases, the J end lost 6 bases, and 6 bases lay between the germline ends. The CDR3 is 13 amino acids. CDR3 loop: CASSQDWSNEQFF. CDR3 DNA sequence: TGCGCCAGCAGCCAAGATTGGAGCAATGAGCAGTTCTTC.

This clonotype was recorded a few times. The rearrangement uses TRBV20-1 and TRBJ2-5; D is unclear. CDR3 size: 15 residues. V shed 2 bases and J shed 4 bases, with 17 bases lying between them. Germline values: CDR1 DFQATT, CDR2 SNEGSKA (reference sequence). The CDR3 nucleotides are TGCAGTGCTAGATTTAGGACCGACTCTCCAGAGACCCAGTACTTC. Translated, it gives CSARFRTDSPETQYF.

With respect to this clonotype: A single base separates this from a much larger clone, so it may be a read error. The rearrangement joins TRBV12-3 or TRBV12-4 to TRBJ2-2, with TRBD2 matching 13 bases. The trim removed 6 bases at V and 6 bases at J, leaving 4 bases unmatched. The CDR3 spans 15 residues. The CDR3 region has the DNA TGTGCCAGCAGGCAGACTAGCGGGGGGTCCGGGGAGCTGTTTTTT. Amino acids: CASRQTSGGSGELFF.

This clonotype was detected ten times or more. V and J are TRBV29-1 and TRBJ1-1; D is perhaps TRBD1 (6 bases). The CDR3 loop spans 13 amino acids. V was clipped by 6 bases and J by 8 bases, with 19 bases between them. Germline CDR1 is SQVTM and CDR2 is ANQGSEA. The DNA of the CDR3 is TGCAGCGTCCGAACAAATACAGGGACCGAAGCTTTCTTT. Encoded protein: CSVRTNTGTEAFF.

This clonotype was picked up a small number of times. This sequence joins TRBV5-1 and TRBJ2-5; 7 nucleotides line up with TRBD2. CDR3 size: 15 residues. J gave up 4 bases and V 4 bases, and 10 bases lay outside the gene matches. From germline, CDR1 is SGHRS and CDR2 YFSETQ. The CDR3 DNA follows: TGCGCCAGCAGCACGCCCGGGGGGAGAGGAGAGACCCAGTACTTC. It translates to CASSTPGGRGETQYF.

This clonotype was counted a single time. Since no conserved phenylalanine or tryptophan closes the CDR3, a read error is the likely cause. The rearrangement joins TRBV20-1 to TRBJ2-1; 9 bases align to TRBD2. Germline V gives CDR1 DFQATT, CDR2 SNEGSKA (reference sequence). V lost 3 bases, J lost 7 bases, and 7 bases stayed unmatched. The CDR3 runs 14 residues. The CDR3 nucleotides are TGCAGTGCTAGGAGTAGCGGGGGCCCAAATGAGCAGTTCTGC. Translated: CSARSSGGPNEQFC.

Many counts were recorded for this clonotype. This sequence joins TRBV20-1 and TRBJ2-3; possibly TRBD1 for D (5 bases). The CDR3 has 16 residues. Germline loops: CDR1 DFQATT, CDR2 SNEGSKA (reference sequence). Trimming left V 3 bases short and J 3 bases short, with 19 bases between. The CDR3 coding sequence is TGCAGTGCTAGTTCCACAGGCGCTCAAGGGACAGATACGCAGTATTTT. Protein: CSASSTGAQGTDTQYF.

The V gene is TRBV12-3 or TRBV12-4, the J gene TRBJ2-1, with 8 positions matching TRBD1. The V and J ends lost 6 bases and 13 bases, in that order; junction bases with no gene match: 8. The CDR3 has 12 residues. The CDR3 sequence: CASSYSGTGQFF. The CDR3 DNA follows: TGTGCCAGCAGCTACTCCGGGACAGGACAGTTCTTC.

This clonotype was recorded many times. This rearrangement joins TRBV3-1 to TRBJ1-1, with unresolved D. The CDR3 has 12 residues. Per the germline V gene, CDR1 is LGHDT and CDR2 is YNNKEL (reference sequence). V shed 3 bases and J shed 0 bases, with 2 bases lying between them. The CDR3 bases are TGTGCCAGCAGCCAGCTGAACACTGAAGCTTTCTTT. Amino acids: CASSQLNTEAFF.

This clonotype was seen a handful of times. V gene TRBV7-9 combines with J gene TRBJ2-1; 10 bases agree with TRBD1. CDR1 is SEHNR, CDR2 FQNEAQ, per germline (reference sequence). The junction had 8 bases not matched to a gene; V was cut back by 10 bases and J by 5 bases. CDR3 length equals 14 residues. Here the CDR3 reads CATSVGQGNNEQFF. For the CDR3, the DNA is TGTGCCACCTCGGTGGGACAGGGGAACAATGAGCAGTTCTTC.